A single sample is the source of the 26 T cell receptor beta chains below, sequenced in a study of CD8+CD57+ T cells in acquired aplastic anemia. Genomic DNA acted as the template from which TCR beta VDJ combination and CDR3 sequence profiling were carried out. Using its own MiXCR run on the reads, TCRdb lists one record per CDR3 protein. The table lists some 410,000 distinct CDR3 sequences, about two thirds of them singletons. Sequencing was performed on sorted CD4+, CD8+, or CD8+CD57+ T cells (not recorded which) from PBMCs. These receptors all stem from a human donor in good health, serving as a control.

Worth noting for this clonotype: At one boundary the junction diverges from the germline segment, which might be a read error. The rearrangement uses TRBV6-1 and TRBJ1-4; D is undetermined. This CDR3 region has 16 residues. The germline V gene encodes CDR1 MNHNS and CDR2 SASEGT. The CDR3 here is CAGSTYSGATNEKLFF. The DNA for the CDR3 is TGTGCCGGCAGTACATACTCGGGAGCAACTAATGAAAAACTGTTTTTT.

The chain carries TRBV13 and TRBJ1-2; no clear D gene. Trimming pared 5 bases from V and 7 bases from J, leaving 8 bases between. The germline CDR1 and CDR2 sequences are PRHDT and FYEKMQ (reference sequence). CDR3 size: 11 residues. The CDR3 protein is CASSLRAGYTF. For the CDR3, the DNA is TGTGCCAGCAGCCTGAGGGCTGGCTACACCTTC.

This clonotype was seen many times. The chain employs TRBV30 and TRBJ2-5; TRBD2 might be the D (7 bases). The germline CDR1 and CDR2 sequences are GTSNPN and SVGIG (reference sequence). The CDR3 runs to 13 residues. V was shortened by 5 bases and J by 4 bases, with 14 bases between the two germline ends. This CDR3 reads CAWSVGGRETQYF. The CDR3 coding sequence is TGTGCCTGGTCGGTCGGGGGGCGAGAGACCCAGTACTTC.

This clonotype was counted many times. The V call is TRBV28, the J call TRBJ2-7; weak D call: TRBD2 (7 bases). The CDR3 runs 15 residues. V was trimmed by 6 bases and J by 3 bases, leaving 18 bases between them. Germline V gene data show CDR1 as MDHEN and CDR2 as SYDVKM. CDR3 protein: CASSGYWGGGYEQYF. The CDR3, as DNA: TGTGCCAGCAGCGGATACTGGGGGGGCGGCTACGAGCAGTACTTC.

Concerning this clonotype: Mismatch with germline at one junction end may stem from a read error. The chain joins TRBV5-1 to TRBJ2-3, with TRBD1 matching 8 bases. The CDR3 extends over 13 amino acids. CDR1 is SGHRS and CDR2 is YFSETQ in the germline V gene. The CDR3 coding sequence is TGCGCCAGCAGCGGACAGGGCGCAGAGACGCAGTATTTT. Residues: CASSGQGAETQYF.

Only one count was recorded for this clonotype. The CDR3 end shows no conserved phenylalanine or tryptophan, and so a read error is likely. The limits of the CDR3 on the DNA are not certain, so only TCRdb's listed CDR3 is given. This chain joins TRBV2 and TRBJ1-2. The CDR3 spans 11 amino acids, including both terminal residues. Looked up from germline, CDR1 is SNHLY and CDR2 is FYNNEI. CDR3 in amino acids: CASTRSYGYAY.

The sample holds a few counts of this clonotype. This sequence joins TRBV20-1 and TRBJ2-3; 12 bases map to TRBD1. Trimming removed 4 bases from V and 4 bases from J; junction bases left unmatched: 3. The germline V gene encodes CDR1 DFQATT and CDR2 SNEGSKA (reference sequence). The CDR3 runs to 14 residues. CDR3 in DNA: TGCAGTGCTACCGGGACAGGGGGCGCAGATACGCAGTATTTT. This gives the protein CSATGTGGADTQYF.

As regards this clonotype: Just one base apart from a much larger clone, this may be a read error. The chain combines TRBV20-1 with TRBJ1-3; 7 bases are a match to TRBD1. The CDR3 is 14 amino acids. Germline CDR1 DFQATT, CDR2 SNEGSKA (reference sequence). CDR3 protein: CSAKPQGTGNTTYF. The CDR3 DNA follows: TGCAGTGCCAAGCCACAGGGGACTGGAAACACCACATATTTT.

The chain recombines TRBV11-2 with TRBJ1-6, with no clear D. CDR1 and CDR2 (germline): SGHAT, FQNNGV. This CDR3 comprises 14 residues. Deletions cut 3 bases from V and 7 bases from J, with 10 bases between. The CDR3 nucleotides are TGTGCCAGCAGCTTTAAGGGCACGAATTCACCCCTCCACTTT. Residues: CASSFKGTNSPLHF.

The chain links TRBV2 to TRBJ1-1; D uncertain. The J call could be wrong; TRBJ1-5 is a better fit for the DNA end. The CDR3 sequence is 13 residues long. Germline assignment: CDR1 SNHLY and CDR2 FYNNEI. For the CDR3, the DNA is TGTGCCAGCAGTGTGGCCCCCGACCAGCCCCAGCATTTT. Its translation is CASSVAPDQPQHF.

This clonotype was seen once. The chain uses TRBV20-1 and TRBJ2-1; perhaps TRBD2 as D (7 bases). The CDR3 runs 13 residues. The germline CDR1 and CDR2 sequences are DFQATT and SNEGSKA (reference sequence). The CDR3 loop reads CSAKGGGRAKQFF. In DNA, the CDR3 is TGCAGCGCGAAAGGGGGAGGGAGGGCGAAGCAGTTCTTC.

The sample holds one count of this clonotype. This chain uses TRBV7-6 with TRBJ2-2; D call uncertain. V was shortened by 3 bases and J by 0 bases, with 5 bases between the two germline ends. From germline, CDR1 is SGHVS and CDR2 FNYEAQ. This CDR3 has 14 amino acids. In DNA, the CDR3 is TGTGCCAGCAGCTTGGATTCGAACACCGGGGAGCTGTTTTTT. This codes for CASSLDSNTGELFF.

Comments on this clonotype: This CDR3 is missing its conserved last phenylalanine or tryptophan, likely due to a read error. The limits of the CDR3 on the DNA are not certain, so only TCRdb's listed CDR3 is given. The V call is TRBV2, the J call TRBJ2-5; no check of the table's D call, TRBD1, against the DNA was made. A total of 13 residues make up the CDR3, ends included. Germline V gene sequence: CDR1 SNHLY, CDR2 FYNNEI. CDR3 sequence reads: CASRQTVDGNTIY.

This clonotype was observed at least ten times. The rearrangement uses TRBV7-3 and TRBJ1-1; D remains unclear. V was cut by 2 bases and J by 6 bases, with 10 bases left in between. Germline lookup yields CDR1 SGHTA and CDR2 FQGTGA. This CDR3 is built from 13 residues. The CDR3 region has the DNA TGTGCCAGCAGCTTAGTGGCGAGGGCTGAAGCTTTCTTT. Encoded protein: CASSLVARAEAFF.

On this clonotype itself: One end of the junction fails to match germline, which may point to a read error. V is TRBV10-3 and J is TRBJ2-3; TRBD2 is a possible D gene (7 bases). The CDR3 runs 15 residues. Germline V gives CDR1 ENHRY, CDR2 SYGVKD. The CDR3 DNA reads as TGTGCCAGCTCCAAGGGGGGGGGTGGCCCAGATACGCAGGACTTT. It encodes CASSKGGGGPDTQDF.

This chain links TRBV7-2 with TRBJ2-1, with 7 bases lining up with TRBD1. The CDR3 is 15 amino acids. The J segment lost 2 bases and the V segment lost 4 bases, leaving 5 bases of the junction unmatched. From germline, CDR1 is SGHTA and CDR2 FQGNSA. CDR3 region: CASSYGTAAYNEQFF. In DNA form, the CDR3 reads TGTGCCAGCAGCTATGGGACAGCGGCCTACAATGAGCAGTTCTTC.

This clonotype was found once. The chain carries TRBV11-1 and TRBJ1-2; D is uncertain. The germline V gene has CDR1 SGHAT and CDR2 FQDESV (reference sequence). V shed 5 bases and J shed 7 bases, with 17 bases lying between them. The CDR3 has 14 amino acids. The CDR3 DNA reads as TGTGCCAGCAGCACCGACTCACAAGGGCCTGGCTACACCTTC. Translating it yields CASSTDSQGPGYTF.

By share of the sample, this clonotype is medium-sized (0.01 to 0.1%). This sequence joins TRBV7-6 and TRBJ2-5; D remains unclear. Germline V lookup: CDR1 SGHVS, CDR2 FNYEAQ. The V end lost 5 bases, the J end lost 2 bases, and 3 bases lay between the germline ends. The CDR3 has 11 residues. The CDR3 region has the DNA TGTGCCAGCAGCGTACAAGAGACCCAGTACTTC. Residues: CASSVQETQYF.

As for this clonotype: At one end, the junction sequence differs from germline, possibly due to a read error. The chain uses TRBV5-1 and TRBJ1-1; 7 bases map to TRBD1. In germline, CDR1 is SGHRS, CDR2 YFSETQ. The CDR3 length is 15 residues. The CDR3 sequence is CASSLALTGMPEAFF. DNA of the CDR3: TGTGCCAGCAGCTTAGCCTTGACAGGGATGCCAGAAGCTTTCTTT.

Points on this clonotype: Its ends do not fully match the called genes, so a read error is possible. The chain couples TRBV5-1 to TRBJ2-1; maybe TRBD1 (5 bases). CDR3 length equals 15 residues. Germline V gives CDR1 SGHRS, CDR2 YFSETQ. This chain's CDR3 is CASSFAQGDWNEQFF. CDR3 nucleotide sequence: TGTGCCAGCAGCTTTGCGCAGGGTGATTGGAATGAGCAGTTCTTC.

This clonotype was counted ten times or more. V usage is TRBV20-1 and J usage is TRBJ1-3; D not certain. Per the germline V gene, CDR1 is DFQATT and CDR2 is SNEGSKA (reference sequence). The CDR3 is 15 amino acids. V dropped 3 bases and J dropped 5 bases, with 17 bases sitting between them. The CDR3, as DNA: TGCAGTGCTAGTCCCAGTAAGGGTTTACGAAACACCATATATTTT. Amino acids: CSASPSKGLRNTIYF.

This clonotype was found a few times. The V gene is TRBV19, the J gene TRBJ1-3; a possible D gene is TRBD1 (5 bases). Trimming cost V 4 bases and J 2 bases, with 15 bases left between them. CDR1 and CDR2 from the germline V gene are LNHDA and SQIVND (reference sequence). The CDR3 runs 16 residues. CDR3 nucleotides: TGTGCCAGTAGTACTGGGGATACGGGGGCTGGAAACACCATATATTTT. Its translation is CASSTGDTGAGNTIYF.

This clonotype was observed at least ten times. The rearrangement joins TRBV3-1 to TRBJ2-7, with unresolved D. The germline gives CDR1 LGHDT, CDR2 YNNKEL (reference sequence). V was clipped by 1 base and J by 3 bases, with 7 bases between them. The CDR3 is made up of 13 amino acids. For the CDR3, the DNA is TGTGCCAGCAGCCAAGGGGTCGTCTACGAGCAGTACTTC. It encodes CASSQGVVYEQYF.

The table lists this clonotype with a count of one. The gene calls are TRBV9 and TRBJ2-1; possibly TRBD1 for D (5 bases). The V gene lost 0 bases and the J gene lost 8 bases, with 12 bases spanning the gap. This CDR3 region has 14 residues. Germline lookup yields CDR1 SGDLS and CDR2 YYNGEE. CDR3 coding DNA: TGTGCCAGCAGCGTAGTAGGACAACTCGATGAGCAGTTCTTC. Protein product: CASSVVGQLDEQFF.

This clonotype was recorded many times. V gene TRBV6-2 or TRBV6-3 combines with J gene TRBJ1-1; no definite D call. The CDR3 consists of 13 residues. Trimming removed 4 bases at V and 6 bases at J, with 12 bases between. The V gene's germline CDR1 is MNHEY and CDR2 SVGEGT. In DNA, the CDR3 is TGTGCCAGCAGTTCCCCGACCGGCCCTGAAGCTTTCTTT. Protein product: CASSSPTGPEAFF.

The chain carries TRBV19 and TRBJ2-3; D gene unclear. Deletions cut 6 bases from V and 2 bases from J, with 9 bases between. CDR3 length equals 13 residues. Looked up from germline, CDR1 is LNHDA and CDR2 is SQIVND (reference sequence). CDR3 protein: CASREDSTDTQYF. CDR3 in DNA: TGTGCCAGTAGGGAAGACTCCACAGATACGCAGTATTTT. Complete variable domain (other parts from reference TRBV19 and TRBJ2-3): DGGITQSPKYLFRKEGQNVTLSCEQNLNHDAMYWYRQDPGQGLRLIYYSQIVNDFQKGDIAEGYSVSREKKESFPLTVTSAQKNPTAFYLCASREDSTDTQYFGPGTRLTVL.